This T cell receptor beta chain comes out of a study of T cell repertoires in aging, cancer and after chemotherapy. Germline V CDR1 and CDR2: SEHNR, FQNEAQ (reference sequence). The length of the CDR3 is 16 residues. The template was genomic DNA from peripheral blood, not RNA. Study-wide points: Age-matched healthy donors had significantly more diverse, less clonal blood TCR repertoires than untreated cancer patients.

A mixed TRB-A/B primer pool amplified rearranged TRB by multiplex touch-down PCR. TCRdb re-analysed the multiplex PCR reads in MiXCR, keeping a single row per CDR3 protein. The sample consists of about 11,000 distinct CDR3 sequences, less than 55% of them appearing once. Comment on this clonotype: Its target is not known.

The specimen sequenced was blood. J is TRBJ1-3 and V is TRBV7-9; possible D gene TRBD2, 6 bases. The DNA end lines up better with TRBJ2-2; the J call may be wrong. The receptor comes from a human donor in good health. CDR3 coding DNA: TGTGCCAGCAGTTCCCGACTGGGGGGGAACACCGGGGAGCTGTTTTTT. Translation: CASSSRLGGNTGELFF.